The 6 T cell receptor beta chains reported below all come from one sample, sequenced in a study of T cell responses to AZD1222 COVID-19 vaccine. Repertoires were generated with immunoSEQ multiplex PCR, while TCRdb's copy carries only in-frame clones and drops some. The sample consists of approximately 88,000 clones, 90% of them appearing once. Specimen: peripheral blood, collected 28 days after the second AZD1222 dose. The receptors were gathered from an adult who received the AZD1222 COVID-19 vaccine.

The genes are TRBV6-6 and TRBJ1-3; no reliable D call. This CDR3 is built from 14 residues. The V end lost 6 bases, the J end lost 4 bases, and 13 bases lay between the germline ends. The germline V gene has CDR1 MNHNY and CDR2 SVGAGI (reference sequence). The CDR3 region is CASREDGVGNTIYF. CDR3 in DNA: TGTGCCAGCAGGGAGGACGGGGTGGGAAACACCATATATTTT.

The chain employs TRBV18 and TRBJ2-7; 8 bases are shared with TRBD1. With 3 bases clipped from V and 2 bases from J, the junction kept 6 bases outside the gene matches. Germline V gives CDR1 KGHSH, CDR2 LQKENI. The CDR3 is made up of 15 amino acids. In DNA form, the CDR3 reads TGTGCCAGCTCACCTGGACAGGGTCGAACCTACGAGCAGTACTTC. This encodes CASSPGQGRTYEQYF.

The CDR3 DNA reads TGTGCCAGCTCACCGGAGACAGGGTCGAGACAGCCCCAGCATTTT. Translated: CASSPETGSRQPQHF. This chain uses TRBV18 with TRBJ1-5, with TRBD1 matching over 7 bases. Germline loops: CDR1 KGHSH, CDR2 LQKENI. After removal of 3 bases from V and 7 bases from J, the junction contained 9 bases not matched to a gene. This CDR3 has 15 amino acids.

The chain employs TRBV2 and TRBJ2-7; TRBD1 matches at 8 bases. CDR3 length equals 19 residues. V lost 3 bases and J lost 0; bases outside the gene matches: 16. Germline CDR1 reads SNHLY; CDR2 reads FYNNEI. Here the CDR3 DNA reads TGTGCCAGCAGTGACCCTGTCAGGGGGCGGGCCTCGGTCTCCTACGAGCAGTACTTC. Translating gives CASSDPVRGRASVSYEQYF.

J is TRBJ2-5 and V is TRBV6-6; D unresolved. V shed 6 bases and J shed 2 bases, with 10 bases lying between them. CDR1 and CDR2 from the germline V gene are MNHNY and SVGAGI (reference sequence). This CDR3 contains 13 residues. The CDR3 nucleotides are TGTGCCAGCAGCCGGGCCCGTCAAGAGACCCAGTACTTC. Translated: CASSRARQETQYF.

The chain carries TRBV27 and TRBJ2-2, with 9 bases matching TRBD1. Trimming cost V 6 bases and J 7 bases; bases outside gene matches: 6. Per the germline V gene, CDR1 is MNHEY and CDR2 is SMNVEV (reference sequence). The CDR3 loop spans 14 amino acids. The CDR3 is CASRKQGANGELFF. The CDR3 nucleotides read TGTGCCAGCAGGAAACAGGGGGCAAACGGGGAGCTGTTTTTT.